The 16 T cell receptor beta chains given below trace back to one sample, sequenced in a study of blood T cell repertoires in COVID-19. Using immunoSEQ multiplex PCR, the repertoire was profiled, and TCRdb retains in-frame clones only, with some absent. The sample includes tens of thousands of clones, 80% to 95% of them seen just once. The sequencing input was peripheral blood. All receptors come from a man older than 75 with acute or convalescent COVID-19.

The chain carries TRBV7-9 and TRBJ2-5; unclear D gene. CDR3 length: 13 residues. CDR1 and CDR2 from the germline V gene are SEHNR and FQNEAQ (reference sequence). V was cut by 2 bases and J by 3 bases, with 7 bases left in between. In DNA form, the CDR3 reads TGTGCCAGCAGCTTATCTGCAGAAGAGACCCAGTACTTC. Its protein product is CASSLSAEETQYF. The whole variable domain, filled in from reference TRBV7-9 and TRBJ2-5, reads DTGVSQNPRHKITKRGQNVTFRCDPISEHNRLYWYRQTLGQGPEFLTYFQNEAQLEKSRLLSDRFSAERPKGSFSTLEIQRTEQGDSAMYLCASSLSAEETQYFGPGTRLLVL.

V and J are TRBV5-4 and TRBJ2-2; D might be TRBD1 (5 bases). Germline V gene sequence: CDR1 SGHNT, CDR2 YYREEE (reference sequence). CDR3 length: 15 residues. Trimming pared 6 bases from V and 1 base from J, leaving 13 bases between. CDR3 sequence: CASKPQGRNTGELFF. The CDR3 nucleotides are TGTGCCAGCAAGCCCCAGGGTAGGAACACCGGGGAGCTGTTTTTT.

This chain connects TRBV3-1 (or the pseudogene TRBV3-2) to TRBJ1-1; tentative D call: TRBD1 (6 bases). Trimming took off 4 bases at V and 11 bases at J, with 17 bases between the two ends. Germline V gene sequence: CDR1 LGHDT, CDR2 YNNKEL (reference sequence). The CDR3 is 13 amino acids. CDR3 in amino acids: CASSPEGWGHAFF. The CDR3 nucleotides are TGTGCCAGCAGCCCTGAAGGATGGGGGCACGCTTTCTTT.

The CDR3 loop reads CASTLDPAGGIYGYTF. The CDR3 coding sequence is TGCGCCAGCACCCTCGACCCCGCAGGGGGAATCTATGGCTACACCTTC. The chain links TRBV5-1 to TRBJ1-2; 7 nucleotides match TRBD1. The CDR3 is 16 amino acids. With 6 bases clipped from V and 4 bases from J, the junction kept 15 bases outside the gene matches. CDR1 is SGHRS, CDR2 YFSETQ, per germline.

This sequence joins TRBV19 and TRBJ2-3; 8 positions agree with TRBD1. Trimming at V came to 1 base and at J to 1 base, leaving 4 bases not matched to a gene. CDR1 is LNHDA and CDR2 is SQIVND in the germline V gene (reference sequence). The length of the CDR3 is 16 residues. The CDR3 bases are TGTGCCAGTAGTATAGCGGCAGGGGGCGGCACAGATACGCAGTATTTT. Protein: CASSIAAGGGTDTQYF.

By share, this clone ranks as large. Other DNA sequences in this specimen translate into the identical CDR3. The V and J genes are TRBV5-1 and TRBJ2-5; 15 nucleotides align to TRBD2. This CDR3 is built from 16 residues. J gave up 5 bases and V 3 bases, and 5 bases lay outside the gene matches. Per the germline V gene, CDR1 is SGHRS and CDR2 is YFSETQ. The CDR3 loop reads CASSSGLAGGRETQYF. DNA for the CDR3: TGCGCCAGCAGCTCGGGACTAGCGGGGGGTCGGGAGACCCAGTACTTC. Based on the CDR3 plus reference TRBV5-1 and TRBJ2-5, the full variable domain is KAGVTQTPRYLIKTRGQQVTLSCSPISGHRSVSWYQQTPGQGLQFLFEYFSETQRNKGNFPGRFSGRQFSNSRSEMNVSTLELGDSALYLCASSSGLAGGRETQYFGPGTRLLVL.

The chain employs TRBV7-8 and TRBJ1-5; TRBD1 is a possible D gene (6 bases). The germline V gene has CDR1 SGHVS and CDR2 FQNEAQ. CDR3 length: 16 amino acids. V was cut by 0 bases and J by 6 bases, with 15 bases left in between. The CDR3: CASSLAASGDGQPQHF. The DNA of the CDR3 is TGTGCCAGCAGCTTAGCAGCCTCAGGGGACGGTCAGCCCCAGCATTTT.

The J gene is TRBJ1-1, the V gene TRBV30; TRBD1 matches at 7 bases. The germline CDR1 and CDR2 sequences are GTSNPN and SVGIG (reference sequence). The V segment lost 1 base and the J segment 3 bases; nucleotides outside the gene matches: 2. The CDR3 totals 13 residues. In DNA, the CDR3 is TGTGCCTGGAGTGGAGGGGGCTACACTGAAGCTTTCTTT. Amino acids: CAWSGGGYTEAFF.

The V and J genes are TRBV28 and TRBJ2-7; D gene ambiguous. Trimming took 10 bases from V and 3 from J, leaving 10 bases between them. This CDR3 region has 11 residues. Looked up from germline, CDR1 is MDHEN and CDR2 is SYDVKM. The CDR3, as DNA: TGTGCCACCGTCCGAGACTACGAGCAGTACTTC. It encodes CATVRDYEQYF.

The chain links TRBV7-8 to TRBJ1-3, with D possibly being TRBD1 (6 bases). V lost 1 base to trimming and J lost 7 bases, with 8 bases between them. The CDR3 runs 13 residues. The germline gives CDR1 SGHVS, CDR2 FQNEAQ. CDR3 sequence (DNA): TGTGCCAGCAGCTTAGTACAGGGCAACACCATATATTTT. Translated, it gives CASSLVQGNTIYF.

The chain recombines TRBV2 with TRBJ2-3; the match to TRBD2 covers 11 bases. The CDR3 sequence is 17 residues long. The germline gives CDR1 SNHLY, CDR2 FYNNEI. J lost 1 base, V lost 6 bases, and 9 bases had no gene match. This CDR3 reads CASRVSGGGSGTDTQYF. CDR3 nucleotides: TGTGCCAGCAGAGTTAGCGGGGGGGGCTCGGGCACAGATACGCAGTATTTT.

The CDR3 region has the DNA TGCGCCAGCAGCCCCTGGGCAGGGAACGAGCAGTACTTC. Translation: CASSPWAGNEQYF. The chain combines TRBV5-1 with TRBJ2-7, with D perhaps TRBD1 (5 bases). The CDR3 length is 13 residues. The germline V gene has CDR1 SGHRS and CDR2 YFSETQ. With 4 bases removed from V and 5 bases from J, the gap between germline ends came to 13 bases.

This clone appeared once. V usage is TRBV5-6 and J usage is TRBJ1-2, with 9 positions matching TRBD1. With 0 bases clipped from V and 4 bases from J, the junction kept 4 bases outside the gene matches. CDR3 length: 15 amino acids. CDR1 and CDR2 from the germline V gene are SGHDT and YYEEEE. Here the CDR3 reads CASSLGPTGGYGYTF. CDR3 coding DNA: TGTGCCAGCAGCTTGGGACCGACAGGGGGCTATGGCTACACCTTC.

The CDR3 nucleotides are TGTGCCAGCAGCTTCCGGGTCTATAATTCACCCCTCCACTTT. This sequence encodes CASSFRVYNSPLHF. The J gene is TRBJ1-6, the V gene TRBV11-2, with unresolved D. Germline loops: CDR1 SGHAT, CDR2 FQNNGV. The CDR3 loop spans 14 amino acids. Trimming left V 3 bases short and J 3 bases short, with 6 bases between.

This clone was observed once. The sample contains more than one DNA sequence encoding this CDR3. V is TRBV11-3 and J is TRBJ2-3; no clear D gene. Germline assignment: CDR1 SGHNT and CDR2 YENEEA. V was trimmed by 2 bases and J by 2 bases, leaving 5 bases between them. The CDR3 has 13 amino acids. The CDR3 reads CASSLQDTDTQYF. The CDR3, as DNA: TGTGCCAGCAGCTTACAGGACACAGATACGCAGTATTTT.

The chain couples TRBV16 to TRBJ1-2, with 7 bases that match TRBD1. The germline V gene encodes CDR1 KGHSY and CDR2 FQNENV. Trimming took 4 bases from V and 10 from J; bases not matched to a gene: 6. CDR3 length: 12 residues. The CDR3 region is CASSPRQGDYTF. In DNA, the CDR3 is TGTGCCAGCAGCCCCAGACAGGGTGACTACACCTTC.